This T cell receptor beta chain was recorded in a study of T cell responses to AZD1222 COVID-19 vaccine. Whole-study results and caveats: Possibly, clonal diversity was underestimated; donors were largely white British and included more females. Baseline serostatus was positive in only 5 to 7 AZD1222 recipients. Repertoires were obtained only post-peak T cell response.

Only in-frame clones appear in the TCRdb table, and some are missing; sequencing was by immunoSEQ multiplex PCR. The table records approximately 100,000 clones, 92% of them present only once. Germline V gene lookup returns CDR1 LGHDT and CDR2 YNNKEL (reference sequence). CDR3 length: 16 residues. V was shortened by 2 bases and J by 5 bases, with 19 bases between the two germline ends. Details on this clone: Its antigen is unknown.

This receptor was identified in an adult in good health. The sample here was peripheral blood, taken on day 0 of AZD1222 vaccination. The V and J genes are TRBV3-1 (or the pseudogene TRBV3-2) and TRBJ2-7; possibly TRBD2 for D (5 bases). The CDR3, as DNA: TGTGCCAGCAGCCAACAACGAGGCGGGTTGGCCAACGAGCAGTACTTC. Protein: CASSQQRGGLANEQYF.